These 13 T cell receptor beta chains were sequenced from one sample in a study of T-cell memory formation after mild COVID-19. Each CDR3 protein gets one entry after TCRdb re-called the 5' RACE reads with MiXCR. The sample records approximately 270,000 distinct CDR3 sequences, 15% to 20% being singletons. Sequenced: PBMCs or a T cell subset sorted from them (not recorded which). The receptors come from a man aged 18 to 30 who had mild COVID-19 (a few samples of this study predate the infection). Cell type and time point are not known.

This clonotype was seen only a few times. The chain carries TRBV12-3 or TRBV12-4 and TRBJ1-1; no clear D gene. The CDR3 is 14 amino acids. Trimming left V 1 base short and J 0 bases short, with 6 bases between. In nucleotides, the CDR3 is TGTGCCAGCAGTTTAGGAGCCTTGAACACTGAAGCTTTCTTT. Translating gives CASSLGALNTEAFF.

This rearrangement joins TRBV7-8 to TRBJ2-5; TRBD2 agrees at 16 bases. V lost 5 bases, J lost 2 bases, and 8 bases stayed unmatched. Germline-derived CDR1 and CDR2 are SGHVS and FQNEAQ. The CDR3 has 18 amino acids. CDR3: CASSQPGLAGGLQETQYF. CDR3 in DNA: TGTGCCAGCAGCCAACCGGGACTAGCGGGGGGGCTACAAGAGACCCAGTACTTC.

J is TRBJ2-6 and V is TRBV27, with no clear D. Trimming stripped 8 bases from V and 4 bases from J, with 6 bases between. Germline CDR1 MNHEY, CDR2 SMNVEV (reference sequence). This CDR3 is built from 12 residues. DNA for the CDR3: TGTGCCAGCGGCCCCGGGGCCAACGTCCTGACTTTC. It yields the protein CASGPGANVLTF.

This clonotype occurred a few times. V and J are TRBV24-1 and TRBJ2-1, with D possibly TRBD2 on 5 matching bases. Germline V gene data show CDR1 as KGHDR and CDR2 as SFDVKD. The CDR3 spans 12 residues. V gave up 2 bases and J gave up 10 bases, with 8 bases separating them. CDR3 protein: CATSDSRGEQFF. The CDR3 DNA is TGTGCCACCAGTGATTCCCGGGGAGAGCAGTTCTTC.

This clonotype was seen a few times. Written as DNA, the CDR3 is TGTGCCAGCAGTACCTGGGTGGAGCTTAAAGCAGATACGCAGTATTTT. Its protein product is CASSTWVELKADTQYF. The chain joins TRBV6-2 or TRBV6-3 to TRBJ2-3; D unclear. The length of the CDR3 is 16 residues. The V gene lost 5 bases and the J gene lost 4 bases, with 19 bases spanning the gap. The germline V gene has CDR1 MNHEY and CDR2 SVGEGT.

This clonotype was seen ten or more times. The chain carries TRBV4-3 and TRBJ2-3; the match to TRBD2 covers 8 bases. The length of the CDR3 is 17 residues. Unmatched junction bases numbered 11, after V lost 2 bases and J lost 4 bases. The germline CDR1 and CDR2 sequences are LGHNA and YSLEER. As DNA, the CDR3 is TGCGCCAGCAGCCAAACCCTGAGTAGCGGGGTAGCAGATACGCAGTATTTT. Residues: CASSQTLSSGVADTQYF.

This clonotype was counted ten times or more. The rearrangement uses TRBV28 and TRBJ2-7; unclear D gene. V dropped 4 bases and J dropped 12 bases, with 16 bases sitting between them. The CDR3 has 12 amino acids. Germline-derived CDR1 and CDR2 are MDHEN and SYDVKM. CDR3 amino acids: CASSCRARSGYV. The CDR3 bases are TGTGCCAGCAGTTGTCGGGCCCGGAGTGGGTACGTC.

This clonotype was observed a handful of times. The chain joins TRBV7-2 to TRBJ1-1; TRBD1 is a possible D gene (5 bases). Germline CDR1 reads SGHTA; CDR2 reads FQGNSA. This CDR3 spans 14 amino acids. V lost 5 bases and J lost 4, with 14 bases in between. The CDR3 coding sequence is TGTGCCAGCAGCCAAGGGAGGGGTAGCACTGAAGCTTTCTTT. Its translation is CASSQGRGSTEAFF. Based on the CDR3 plus reference TRBV7-2 and TRBJ1-1, the full variable domain is GAGVSQSPSNKVTEKGKDVELRCDPISGHTALYWYRQSLGQGLEFLIYFQGNSAPDKSGLPSDRFSAERTGGSVSTLTIQRTQQEDSAVYLCASSQGRGSTEAFFGQGTRLTVV.

V is TRBV18 and J is TRBJ2-7; 8 bases map to TRBD1. In germline, CDR1 is KGHSH, CDR2 LQKENI. This CDR3 is built from 14 residues. V lost 3 bases to trimming and J lost 4 bases; unmatched junction nucleotides: 5. The CDR3, as DNA: TGTGCCAGCTCACCCAACAGGGGGAGATACGAGCAGTACGTC. As protein: CASSPNRGRYEQYV.

Of note for this clonotype: Possible read error: a much larger clone is one base away. The V gene is TRBV7-2, the J gene TRBJ2-3; D is ambiguous. Trimming took off 5 bases at V and 2 bases at J, with 5 bases between the two ends. This CDR3 region has 12 residues. The V gene's germline CDR1 is SGHTA and CDR2 FQGNSA. DNA for the CDR3: TGTGCCAGCAGCACAAACACAGATACGCAGTATTTT. Translating gives CASSTNTDTQYF.

The sample holds many counts of this clonotype. The chain recombines TRBV7-2 with TRBJ1-1; D gene uncertain. This CDR3 has 13 residues. Looked up from germline, CDR1 is SGHTA and CDR2 is FQGNSA. Trimming pared 2 bases from V and 1 base from J, leaving 5 bases between. The CDR3 protein is CASSLRQNTEAFF. CDR3 sequence (DNA): TGTGCCAGCAGCTTACGGCAGAACACTGAAGCTTTCTTT.

This chain connects TRBV2 to TRBJ2-7; tentatively, D is TRBD2 (6 bases). Germline values: CDR1 SNHLY, CDR2 FYNNEI. V was trimmed by 6 bases and J by 2 bases, leaving 11 bases between them. The CDR3 is 13 residues long. The CDR3 protein is CASSGAGTYEQYV. CDR3 DNA: TGTGCCAGCAGCGGGGCGGGGACCTACGAGCAGTACGTC.

This clonotype appeared many times. The rearrangement links TRBV20-1 to TRBJ2-5, with a weak D call TRBD2 (6 bases). The germline CDR1 and CDR2 sequences are DFQATT and SNEGSKA (reference sequence). V was clipped by 5 bases and J by 2 bases, with 15 bases between them. The CDR3 consists of 14 residues. CDR3: CSAAAWGEQETQYF. CDR3 nucleotide sequence: TGCAGTGCTGCCGCGTGGGGGGAGCAAGAGACCCAGTACTTC.